The 32 T cell receptor beta chains presented below share a single source sample, sequenced in a study of identical twins. A single record per CDR3 protein comes from TCRdb applying MiXCR to the 5' RACE reads. The table lists under 250,000 distinct CDR3 sequences, approximately 7.9% of them singletons. The same data also contributed to another study, on yellow fever vaccine responses in identical twins.

Sequenced: CD8+ T cells sorted from blood. Receptors originate from a woman aged 18 to 35 in good health.

This clonotype was seen at least ten times. This rearrangement joins TRBV12-3 or TRBV12-4 to TRBJ2-7; 9 nucleotides agree with TRBD2. The CDR3 runs to 14 residues. J gave up 6 bases and V 5 bases, and 8 bases lay outside the gene matches. CDR3 sequence: CASSPGTSLGEQYV. The CDR3 DNA follows: TGTGCCAGCAGTCCCGGGACTAGCCTCGGCGAGCAGTACGTC.

This clonotype was picked up a small number of times. The chain recombines TRBV6-5 with TRBJ2-5, with D hard to call. Germline lookup yields CDR1 MNHEY and CDR2 SVGAGI. CDR3 size: 12 residues. Trimming removed 6 bases from V and 2 bases from J, with 7 bases in between. In DNA form, the CDR3 reads TGTGCCAGCAGGGGAATACAAGAGACCCAGTACTTC. Its protein is CASRGIQETQYF.

This clonotype has a handful of counts. The chain recombines TRBV27 with TRBJ2-5; TRBD2 aligns across 7 bases. The CDR3 is 15 residues long. In germline, CDR1 is MNHEY, CDR2 SMNVEV (reference sequence). The J segment lost 4 bases and the V segment lost 2 bases, leaving 7 bases of the junction unmatched. CDR3 sequence reads: CASSLRGRAGETQYF. The DNA for the CDR3 is TGTGCCAGCAGTTTACGGGGGAGGGCGGGAGAGACCCAGTACTTC.

This clonotype was counted many times. The V gene is TRBV25-1, the J gene TRBJ2-7; 7 bases align to TRBD2. Per the germline V gene, CDR1 is MGHDK and CDR2 is SYGVNS. This CDR3 has 14 residues. Trimming at V came to 5 bases and at J to 3 bases, leaving 7 bases not matched to a gene. CDR3 in amino acids: CASSFQGGLYEQYF. CDR3 bases: TGTGCCAGCAGTTTCCAGGGAGGGCTCTACGAGCAGTACTTC.

The V and J genes are TRBV5-6 and TRBJ2-3; TRBD2 aligns across 7 bases. The J segment lost 2 bases and the V segment lost 2 bases, leaving 5 bases of the junction unmatched. The CDR3 spans 15 residues. CDR1 is SGHDT and CDR2 is YYEEEE in the germline V gene. The DNA for the CDR3 is TGTGCCAGCAGCTTCGGCAGGGACTACACAGATACGCAGTATTTT. Its translation: CASSFGRDYTDTQYF.

This chain connects TRBV19 to TRBJ2-1; 9 bases agree with TRBD2. Germline CDR1 and CDR2: LNHDA and SQIVND (reference sequence). The junction had 5 bases not matched to a gene; V was cut back by 7 bases and J by 1 base. The CDR3 loop spans 15 amino acids. The CDR3: CASKTSGGSYNEQFF. For the CDR3, the DNA is TGTGCCAGTAAGACTAGCGGAGGGTCCTACAATGAGCAGTTCTTC.

This rearrangement joins TRBV20-1 to TRBJ2-1; possibly TRBD2 for D (7 bases). Trimming left V 2 bases short and J 3 bases short, with 11 bases between. Germline-derived CDR1 and CDR2 are DFQATT and SNEGSKA (reference sequence). The CDR3 runs to 14 residues. The CDR3 DNA reads as TGCAGTGCTAGACCAGGGGAGGGCTACAATGAGCAGTTCTTC. Its translation is CSARPGEGYNEQFF.

In its sample, this clonotype was seen many times. The rearrangement links TRBV10-3 to TRBJ2-1; possible D gene TRBD1, 6 bases. This CDR3 is 13 amino acids long. The germline gives CDR1 ENHRY, CDR2 SYGVKD. In DNA form, the CDR3 reads TGTACCACCGCCCAGACAGGCTACAATGAGCAGTTCTTC. Protein: CTTAQTGYNEQFF.

This clonotype was counted at least ten times. The chain uses TRBV28 and TRBJ2-1; 10 nucleotides align to TRBD2. With 2 bases clipped from V and 8 bases from J, the junction kept 12 bases outside the gene matches. This CDR3 comprises 17 residues. CDR1 and CDR2 from the germline V gene are MDHEN and SYDVKM. CDR3 protein: CASSLGGGLAGDDEQFF. The CDR3, as DNA: TGTGCCAGCAGTTTAGGGGGGGGCCTAGCGGGAGATGATGAGCAGTTCTTC.

This clonotype was picked up a small number of times. J is TRBJ2-7 and V is TRBV11-2; tentatively, D is TRBD2 (6 bases). The germline V gene encodes CDR1 SGHAT and CDR2 FQNNGV. The CDR3 sequence is 15 residues long. V lost 1 base to trimming and J lost 6 bases, with 16 bases between them. The CDR3 reads CASSLVGRGVSEQYV. CDR3 in DNA: TGTGCCAGCAGCTTAGTGGGTCGCGGGGTCTCCGAGCAGTACGTC.

This clonotype was detected many times. V and J are TRBV11-3 and TRBJ2-1; D might be TRBD1 (7 bases). CDR3 length equals 15 residues. V lost 5 bases, J lost 3 bases, and 14 bases lay in between. CDR1 SGHNT and CDR2 YENEEA come from the germline V gene. DNA for the CDR3: TGTGCCAGCAGCACCGGACAGGACTACTACAATGAGCAGTTCTTC. This encodes CASSTGQDYYNEQFF.

Ten or more counts support this clonotype. The rearrangement links TRBV12-3 or TRBV12-4 to TRBJ1-6, with a possible D match to TRBD1 (5 bases). The germline V and J ends were trimmed by 4 bases and 4 bases, with 8 bases remaining between them. The length of the CDR3 is 14 residues. The CDR3 DNA sequence: TGTGCCAGCAGTTCACAGGAGTATAATTCACCCCTCCACTTT. It specifies CASSSQEYNSPLHF.

The rearrangement uses TRBV28 and TRBJ2-7, with 8 positions matching TRBD1. The CDR3 spans 15 residues. With 3 bases clipped from V and 2 bases from J, the junction kept 6 bases outside the gene matches. Per the germline V gene, CDR1 is MDHEN and CDR2 is SYDVKM. CDR3 amino acids: CASSLDREKTYEQYV. The CDR3 bases are TGTGCCAGCAGTTTGGACAGGGAAAAAACCTACGAGCAGTACGTC.

This clonotype was seen repeatedly, ten times or more. This chain connects TRBV12-3 or TRBV12-4 to TRBJ2-7, with TRBD2 matching over 7 bases. The trim removed 2 bases at V and 2 bases at J, leaving 6 bases unmatched. CDR3 length: 15 amino acids. Here the CDR3 DNA reads TGTGCCAGCAGTTTATCGGGGGGAGTCGCCTACGAGCAGTACTTC. Amino acids: CASSLSGGVAYEQYF.

In its sample, this clonotype was seen many times. CDR3 coding DNA: TGTGCCAGCAGCTCGGGAGGAAACACAGATACGCAGTATTTT. This translates into CASSSGGNTDTQYF. This chain links TRBV7-9 with TRBJ2-3; 7 nucleotides match TRBD2. After removal of 4 bases from V and 2 bases from J, the junction contained 3 bases not matched to a gene. The CDR3 covers 14 residues. Germline V CDR1 and CDR2: SEHNR, FQNEAQ (reference sequence).

In this sample, this clonotype turned up many times. V gene TRBV12-3 or TRBV12-4 combines with J gene TRBJ2-1; 8 bases are a match to TRBD1. V gave up 7 bases and J gave up 6 bases; unmatched junction bases: 17. The CDR3 sequence is 17 residues long. The DNA for the CDR3 is TGTGCCAGCACCAAAACCGGACAGGGACTTTCCCCCAATGAGCAGTTCTTC. It codes for CASTKTGQGLSPNEQFF.

At least ten counts were recorded for this clonotype. The rearrangement joins TRBV5-1 to TRBJ2-2; no clear D gene. Between the trimmed V and J ends, which lost 0 bases and 3 bases, there was a span of 9 bases. Germline V gene data show CDR1 as SGHRS and CDR2 as YFSETQ. The CDR3 contains 15 residues. CDR3 nucleotide sequence: TGCGCCAGCAGCTTGGAGGCTCCCTACACCGGGGAGCTGTTTTTT. This translates into CASSLEAPYTGELFF.

A remark on this clonotype: Since a much larger clone is just one base distant, this may be a read error. No conserved phenylalanine or tryptophan ends this CDR3, so it is likely a read error. The CDR3 nucleotides read TGTGCCAGCAGCACTAGCGGGGGGGCCGGGGAGCTGTTTTTA. This encodes CASSTSGGAGELFL. The V and J genes are TRBV7-2 and TRBJ2-2; 13 nucleotides align to TRBD2. This CDR3 is built from 14 residues. Trimming took 5 bases from V and 6 from J; bases not matched to a gene: 0. Germline CDR1 SGHTA, CDR2 FQGNSA.

This clonotype has more than one count but fewer than ten. The rearrangement links TRBV28 to TRBJ2-5, with 11 positions matching TRBD2. CDR3 length equals 16 residues. V lost 7 bases and J lost 4; bases outside the gene matches: 11. Germline CDR1 reads MDHEN; CDR2 reads SYDVKM. CDR3 sequence: CASTLYSGRAGETQYF. In DNA, the CDR3 is TGTGCCAGCACCCTGTATAGCGGGAGGGCAGGAGAGACCCAGTACTTC.

There are many counts of this clonotype. For the CDR3, the DNA is TGCGCCAGCAGCCAAGAGATTGGGTATGAGCAGTTCTTC. Its translation is CASSQEIGYEQFF. This sequence joins TRBV4-1 and TRBJ2-1; D is ambiguous. V was clipped by 0 bases and J by 8 bases, with 8 bases between them. The CDR3 runs to 13 residues. Germline V gene data show CDR1 as MGHRA and CDR2 as YSYEKL.

DNA for the CDR3: TGTGCCAGTAGTATTCCGGCCAGGGGGCTGTTTTTT. Protein sequence: CASSIPARGLFF. The rearrangement links TRBV19 to TRBJ2-2, with D perhaps matching TRBD1 (6 bases). V shed 3 bases and J shed 13 bases, with 12 bases lying between them. The CDR3 is 12 amino acids. Germline CDR1 is LNHDA and CDR2 is SQIVND (reference sequence).

This clonotype was seen a handful of times. The chain has TRBV20-1 and TRBJ2-7, with a tentative D call TRBD1 (5 bases). Trimming removed 0 bases from V and 6 bases from J, with 21 bases in between. The CDR3 spans 16 residues. Germline CDR1 reads DFQATT; CDR2 reads SNEGSKA (reference sequence). CDR3 in DNA: TGCAGTGCTAGAGATCTTGTTGGGCAGGGTTTTGGCGAGCAGTACTTC. Translation: CSARDLVGQGFGEQYF.

The rearrangement joins TRBV6-1 to TRBJ2-1, with 9 bases fitting TRBD2. V shed 1 base, J shed 4 bases, and the junction held 2 bases outside the gene matches. The CDR3 runs to 15 residues. Germline assignment: CDR1 MNHNS and CDR2 SASEGT. CDR3 in amino acids: CASSEEAGGYNEQFF. In nucleotides, the CDR3 is TGTGCCAGCAGTGAAGAAGCGGGGGGTTACAATGAGCAGTTCTTC.

The V gene is TRBV12-3 or TRBV12-4, the J gene TRBJ2-1; D is uncertain. The V end lost 8 bases, the J end lost 9 bases, and 8 bases lay between the germline ends. The CDR3 has 10 amino acids. CDR3: CASGEVEQFF. DNA for the CDR3: TGTGCCAGCGGGGAAGTTGAGCAGTTCTTC.

This clonotype was observed a few times. This chain uses TRBV20-1 with TRBJ2-1; D remains ambiguous. This CDR3 has 14 residues. Germline values: CDR1 DFQATT, CDR2 SNEGSKA (reference sequence). V lost 3 bases and J 3 bases, leaving 12 bases between the germline ends. The CDR3 nucleotides are TGCAGTGCTAGGCCTGGCAGGAACTACAATGAGCAGTTCTTC. Translated: CSARPGRNYNEQFF.

This clonotype was seen a handful of times. V gene TRBV2 combines with J gene TRBJ2-1; D not resolved. Germline V gene lookup returns CDR1 SNHLY and CDR2 FYNNEI. CDR3 length: 17 residues. The germline V and J ends were trimmed by 0 bases and 0 bases, with 12 bases remaining between them. The CDR3, as DNA: TGTGCCAGCAGTGAAGCGGCCCCGGCGAGCTCCTACAATGAGCAGTTCTTC. Its translation: CASSEAAPASSYNEQFF.

This clonotype was detected ten times or more. For the CDR3, the DNA is TGTGCCACCAGCAGAGAGGCCCCTGGGACCGGGGAGCTGTTTTTT. The encoded protein is CATSREAPGTGELFF. The chain employs TRBV15 and TRBJ2-2; D remains ambiguous. In germline, CDR1 is LNHNV, CDR2 YYDKDF (reference sequence). V was pared by 0 bases and J by 5 bases, with 10 bases between. This CDR3 contains 15 residues.

The chain has TRBV6-5 and TRBJ2-3; 7 bases align to TRBD1. CDR3 length: 17 amino acids. The germline V gene encodes CDR1 MNHEY and CDR2 SVGAGI. V shed 2 bases, J shed 0 bases, and the junction held 8 bases outside the gene matches. CDR3 region: CASSYVGTVSSTDTQYF. For the CDR3, the DNA is TGTGCCAGCAGTTACGTAGGGACAGTGAGTAGCACAGATACGCAGTATTTT.

This clonotype was found a few times. CDR3 residues: CASSLVAADNEQFF. The DNA of the CDR3 is TGTGCCAGCAGCTTAGTTGCGGCAGACAATGAGCAGTTCTTC. The chain combines TRBV11-2 with TRBJ2-1; D unclear. CDR3 size: 14 residues. Germline CDR1 SGHAT, CDR2 FQNNGV. Trimming left V 1 base short and J 5 bases short, with 9 bases between.

This clonotype was picked up many times. V usage is TRBV27 and J usage is TRBJ2-7; TRBD2 is a possible D gene (5 bases). The CDR3 is 12 amino acids. CDR1 MNHEY and CDR2 SMNVEV come from the germline V gene (reference sequence). Deletions cut 5 bases from V and 2 bases from J, with 7 bases between. The CDR3 sequence: CASSSGPYEQYF. As DNA, the CDR3 is TGTGCCAGCAGTAGCGGTCCCTACGAGCAGTACTTC.

Comments on this clonotype: The conserved closing phenylalanine or tryptophan is absent in this CDR3, likely reflecting a read error. This rearrangement joins TRBV12-3 or TRBV12-4 to TRBJ2-1, with 9 bases aligning to TRBD1. Losses at the gene ends were 6 bases for V and 7 bases for J; bases not matched to a gene: 10. The CDR3 is 15 residues long. CDR3 in DNA: TGTGCCAGCAGCTTGGCGTACGGGACAGGGAATGAGCAGTTCCTC. Residues: CASSLAYGTGNEQFL.

In its sample, this clonotype was seen many times. The V and J genes are TRBV28 and TRBJ1-2; 8 bases agree with TRBD1. Germline CDR1 and CDR2: MDHEN and SYDVKM. Unmatched junction bases numbered 8, after V lost 6 bases and J lost 8 bases. CDR3 size: 13 residues. This CDR3 reads CASSFDRGDGYTF. The CDR3 bases are TGTGCCAGCAGCTTCGACAGGGGCGACGGCTACACCTTC.